The next 29 T cell receptor beta chains were all read from a single sample in a study of CD8 T cells in ankylosing spondylitis. General study points: Seemingly characteristic of ankylosing spondylitis blood was a TCR beta motif consisting of about 8 highly homologous variants.

TCRdb called the 5' RACE reads again in MiXCR, with one record for every CDR3 protein. The sample has fewer than 500,000 distinct CDR3 sequences, approximately 20% seen once; the top ten hold about a sixth. These TCRs are of unknown antigen specificity. The sample consisted of blood, either unsorted or a sorted T cell fraction (not recorded which). The receptor source for this set is a male donor with ankylosing spondylitis.

The chain joins TRBV11-3 to TRBJ1-2; no firm D call. CDR3 length: 14 amino acids. Trimming took off 4 bases at V and 7 bases at J, with 16 bases between the two ends. Germline V gene lookup returns CDR1 SGHNT and CDR2 YENEEA. CDR3 nucleotide sequence: TGTGCCAGCAGCTCCCACTCCCTATCATCTGGCTACACCTTC. Translating it yields CASSSHSLSSGYTF.

This clonotype appeared many times. The rearrangement uses TRBV5-6 and TRBJ1-3; D call uncertain. V lost 7 bases and J 0 bases, leaving 2 bases between the germline ends. The CDR3 contains 11 residues. Germline CDR1 and CDR2: SGHDT and YYEEEE. The CDR3 loop reads CASGSGNTIYF. The CDR3 coding sequence is TGTGCCAGCGGCTCTGGAAACACCATATATTTT. The complete variable domain, with remaining parts taken from reference TRBV5-6 and TRBJ1-3, reads DAGVTQSPTHLIKTRGQQVTLRCSPKSGHDTVSWYQQALGQGPQFIFQYYEEEERQRGNFPDRFSGHQFPNYSSELNVNALLLGDSALYLCASGSGNTIYFGEGSWLTVV.

This clonotype was seen more than once but under ten times. The CDR3 DNA sequence: TGCAGTGCTAGTCTCGGGGCCTACGAGCAGTACTTC. Its protein is CSASLGAYEQYF. V usage is TRBV20-1 and J usage is TRBJ2-7; TRBD2 is a possible D gene (5 bases). The CDR3 is 12 residues long. In germline, CDR1 is DFQATT, CDR2 SNEGSKA (reference sequence). Trimming stripped 3 bases from V and 2 bases from J, with 8 bases between.

This clonotype appeared a few times. The chain recombines TRBV19 with TRBJ2-2, with D unclear. The CDR3 length is 14 residues. Germline assignment: CDR1 LNHDA and CDR2 SQIVND (reference sequence). V was shortened by 5 bases and J by 6 bases, with 13 bases between the two germline ends. The CDR3 protein is CASSPAVGSGELFF. CDR3 in DNA: TGTGCCAGTAGTCCCGCTGTAGGTTCCGGGGAGCTGTTTTTT.

This chain links TRBV11-1 with TRBJ2-7; D call uncertain. The CDR3 consists of 15 residues. Germline values: CDR1 SGHAT, CDR2 FQDESV (reference sequence). V was pared by 4 bases and J by 4 bases, with 17 bases between. This CDR3 is CASSSDGSLLYEQYF. The CDR3 coding sequence is TGTGCCAGCAGCTCGGACGGCTCCCTATTATACGAGCAGTACTTC. The full variable domain, rest sourced from reference TRBV11-1 and TRBJ2-7, is EAEVAQSPRYKITEKSQAVAFWCDPISGHATLYWYRQILGQGPELLVQFQDESVVDDSQLPKDRFSAERLKGVDSTLKIQPAELGDSAMYLCASSSDGSLLYEQYFGPGTRLTVT.

The J gene is TRBJ1-4, the V gene TRBV12-3 or TRBV12-4; D ambiguous. With 0 bases removed from V and 6 bases from J, the gap between germline ends came to 20 bases. This CDR3 contains 18 residues. The DNA of the CDR3 is TGTGCCAGCAGTTTAGCGTTAGGGCGGCGGCGAAACGATGAAAAACTGTTTTTT. Its translation: CASSLALGRRRNDEKLFF.

The chain employs TRBV7-3 and TRBJ1-1; no reliable D call. The CDR3 totals 14 residues. The V end was cut by 4 bases, the J end by 2 bases, with 11 bases between. Germline V CDR1 and CDR2: SGHTA, FQGTGA. DNA for the CDR3: TGTGCCAGCAGCTCCTCAACATACAACACTGAAGCTTTCTTT. Protein product: CASSSSTYNTEAFF.

This chain links TRBV18 with TRBJ2-3; possible D gene TRBD1, 6 bases. The V gene's germline CDR1 is KGHSH and CDR2 LQKENI. Trimming pared 3 bases from V and 0 bases from J, leaving 13 bases between. The CDR3 is made up of 16 amino acids. CDR3 nucleotide sequence: TGTGCCAGCTCACCCCGGGCAGGGGATAGCACAGATACGCAGTATTTT. Its translation: CASSPRAGDSTDTQYF. The full variable domain, with the rest looked up from reference TRBV18 and TRBJ2-3, is NAGVMQNPRHLVRRRGQEARLRCSPMKGHSHVYWYRQLPEEGLKFMVYLQKENIIDESGMPKERFSAEFPKEGPSILRIQQVVRGDSAAYFCASSPRAGDSTDTQYFGPGTRLTVL.

The V gene is TRBV6-1, the J gene TRBJ2-5; TRBD1 is a possible D gene (6 bases). There are 15 residues in the CDR3. Trimming took 6 bases from V and 5 from J, leaving 19 bases between them. The germline V gene encodes CDR1 MNHNS and CDR2 SASEGT. The CDR3 sequence is CASRFGTPYGETQYF. CDR3 in DNA: TGTGCCAGCAGATTTGGGACACCCTACGGGGAGACCCAGTACTTC.

This clonotype was seen only a few times. The chain employs TRBV5-5 and TRBJ2-3; D is uncertain. This CDR3 contains 16 residues. Trimming removed 4 bases at V and 2 bases at J, with 17 bases between. The germline gives CDR1 SGHKS, CDR2 YYEKEE (reference sequence). CDR3 nucleotides: TGTGCCAGCAGCCCCCCGAGCGAAGTCCTCACAGATACGCAGTATTTT. It specifies CASSPPSEVLTDTQYF.

This clonotype was counted between two and nine times. The rearrangement uses TRBV10-3 and TRBJ1-4; D is unclear. V was cut by 3 bases and J by 8 bases, with 10 bases left in between. The CDR3 is 13 residues long. Germline CDR1 and CDR2: ENHRY and SYGVKD. The DNA of the CDR3 is TGTGCCATCAGTGACCGAGACGGGGAAAAACTGTTTTTT. Protein: CAISDRDGEKLFF.

The chain couples TRBV19 to TRBJ1-5; D possibly corresponds to TRBD1 (5 bases). V was shortened by 3 bases and J by 9 bases, with 15 bases between the two germline ends. CDR3 size: 14 residues. CDR1 and CDR2 from the germline V gene are LNHDA and SQIVND (reference sequence). The CDR3 is CASSMVGTTLPQHF. The CDR3, as DNA: TGTGCCAGTAGTATGGTTGGGACGACATTGCCCCAGCATTTT.

This clonotype was seen only a few times. V usage is TRBV10-2 and J usage is TRBJ1-1, with a weak D call TRBD1 (6 bases). CDR3 length: 12 residues. Trimming stripped 8 bases from V and 7 bases from J, with 14 bases between. Germline CDR1 is WSHSY and CDR2 is SAAADI. For the CDR3, the DNA is TGCGCCAGCCAGGGGCGGAGGAATGAAGCTTTCTTT. Residues: CASQGRRNEAFF.

In its sample, this clonotype was seen once. This chain joins TRBV11-1 and TRBJ1-2; TRBD1 might be the D (5 bases). This CDR3 has 14 amino acids. V was pared by 4 bases and J by 2 bases, with 11 bases between. Germline lookup yields CDR1 SGHAT and CDR2 FQDESV (reference sequence). In DNA form, the CDR3 reads TGTGCCAGCAGCTCGACGGCAGGGAACTATGGCTACACCTTC. Its protein product is CASSSTAGNYGYTF.

In regard to this clonotype: A much bigger clone sits one base away, suggesting this may be a read error. The chain joins TRBV5-1 to TRBJ2-7, with 7 bases identical to TRBD2. The CDR3 is made up of 15 amino acids. CDR1 and CDR2 (germline): SGHRS, YFSETQ. The CDR3 DNA reads as TGCGTCAGCAGCTTGGAGCCGAGGGAGGGCGTCGAGCAGTACTTC. This gives the protein CVSSLEPREGVEQYF.

This clonotype was counted ten times or more. The chain couples TRBV3-1 to TRBJ1-5; D is undetermined. This CDR3 is 15 amino acids long. Germline assignment: CDR1 LGHDT and CDR2 YNNKEL (reference sequence). V lost 1 base to trimming and J lost 4 bases, with 11 bases between them. CDR3: CASSQGRNGNQPQHF. As DNA, the CDR3 is TGTGCCAGCAGCCAAGGCAGGAATGGGAATCAGCCCCAGCATTTT.

The rearrangement joins TRBV5-1 to TRBJ2-1, with 9 nucleotides matching TRBD2. CDR3 length: 16 amino acids. Germline V CDR1 and CDR2: SGHRS, YFSETQ. J was trimmed by 1 base and V by 4 bases; bases with no gene match: 6. CDR3 loop: CASSQRLAESYNEQFF. The CDR3 DNA follows: TGCGCCAGCAGCCAGCGACTAGCGGAGTCCTACAATGAGCAGTTCTTC.

The genes are TRBV7-9 and TRBJ2-1; 10 bases map to TRBD2. V shed 2 bases, J shed 7 bases, and the junction held 5 bases outside the gene matches. This CDR3 is 15 amino acids long. Germline lookup yields CDR1 SEHNR and CDR2 FQNEAQ (reference sequence). The DNA of the CDR3 is TGTGCCAGCAGCTTAATGCTAGCGGGAGTGAATGAGCAGTTCTTC. Translating it yields CASSLMLAGVNEQFF.

The chain joins TRBV6-5 to TRBJ1-1; 7 bases are a match to TRBD1. Germline-derived CDR1 and CDR2 are MNHEY and SVGAGI. The CDR3 has 15 amino acids. V dropped 2 bases and J dropped 5; count of bases not matched to a gene: 8. CDR3 in amino acids: CASSYRQGIVTEAFF. The CDR3 DNA sequence: TGTGCCAGCAGTTACCGACAGGGAATTGTGACTGAAGCTTTCTTT.

This chain connects TRBV7-9 to TRBJ2-7; the match to TRBD1 covers 7 bases. The J segment lost 5 bases and the V segment lost 2 bases, leaving 6 bases of the junction unmatched. CDR1 is SEHNR, CDR2 FQNEAQ, per germline (reference sequence). The CDR3 spans 14 residues. In DNA form, the CDR3 reads TGTGCCAGCAGCTTAATGACAGGGTTCAACGAGCAGTACTTC. This sequence encodes CASSLMTGFNEQYF. The complete variable domain, with remaining parts taken from reference TRBV7-9 and TRBJ2-7, reads DTGVSQNPRHKITKRGQNVTFRCDPISEHNRLYWYRQTLGQGPEFLTYFQNEAQLEKSRLLSDRFSAERPKGSFSTLEIQRTEQGDSAMYLCASSLMTGFNEQYFGPGTRLTVT.

This clonotype was seen a few times. The chain is built from TRBV12-3 or TRBV12-4 and TRBJ2-7; a possible D gene is TRBD1 (5 bases). This CDR3 has 13 amino acids. V lost 3 bases and J lost 4, with 10 bases in between. CDR3 sequence (DNA): TGTGCCAGCAGTTTCGGACATAGATACGAGCAGTACTTC. Translating it yields CASSFGHRYEQYF.

Ten or more counts support this clonotype. The chain couples TRBV18 to TRBJ2-7; no clear D gene. The V end was cut by 4 bases, the J end by 4 bases, with 14 bases between. CDR1 is KGHSH and CDR2 is LQKENI in the germline V gene. The CDR3 has 14 residues. CDR3 in amino acids: CASSRQNGPYEQYF. The CDR3 DNA follows: TGTGCCAGCTCACGGCAGAACGGGCCATACGAGCAGTACTTC.

For this clonotype: Compared with germline, one end of the junction differs, possibly owing to a read error. CDR3 bases: TGTGCCATCCAGCCCCCTTTACTGGGTGGGACAGGTACGCAGTATTTT. It codes for CAIQPPLLGGTGTQYF. The rearrangement joins TRBV28 to TRBJ2-3, with TRBD1 matching 8 bases. Germline V gene sequence: CDR1 MDHEN, CDR2 SYDVKM. The CDR3 covers 16 residues.

This clonotype has a count of ten or more. The chain uses TRBV29-1 and TRBJ2-1; 10 nucleotides match TRBD2. Germline V gene sequence: CDR1 SQVTM, CDR2 ANQGSEA. V lost 4 bases, J lost 9 bases, and 18 bases stayed unmatched. This CDR3 is built from 17 residues. CDR3 bases: TGCAGCGTTGGAATTAGCGGGAGGAATCAGGCAAGTGGTGAGCAGTTCTTC. This encodes CSVGISGRNQASGEQFF.

The chain links TRBV29-1 to TRBJ1-1; no definite D call. Trimming stripped 3 bases from V and 1 base from J, with 9 bases between. Per the germline V gene, CDR1 is SQVTM and CDR2 is ANQGSEA. The CDR3 is 13 amino acids. The CDR3 region is CSVEWPANTEAFF. CDR3 bases: TGCAGCGTTGAGTGGCCGGCGAACACTGAAGCTTTCTTT.

The J gene is TRBJ2-2, the V gene TRBV11-3, with D perhaps matching TRBD2 (5 bases). Germline CDR1 is SGHNT and CDR2 is YENEEA. The CDR3 loop spans 14 amino acids. V was trimmed by 5 bases and J by 6 bases, leaving 13 bases between them. This chain's CDR3 is CASSLEGDAGELFF. The CDR3 DNA reads as TGTGCCAGCAGCCTTGAGGGTGACGCCGGGGAGCTGTTTTTT.

This clonotype was seen only a few times. This chain connects TRBV12-3 or TRBV12-4 to TRBJ2-2; no reliable D call. This CDR3 contains 13 residues. V lost 6 bases and J lost 4, with 9 bases in between. The CDR3 is CASSSRSTGELFF. The CDR3 coding sequence is TGTGCCAGCAGCTCCAGGTCCACCGGGGAGCTGTTTTTT.

This clonotype has at least ten counts. The chain carries TRBV10-3 and TRBJ1-2, with TRBD1 as a possible D gene (5 bases). The CDR3 length is 13 residues. V lost 3 bases to trimming and J lost 6 bases, with 11 bases between them. Germline CDR1 is ENHRY and CDR2 is SYGVKD. The CDR3 DNA reads TGTGCCATCAGTGATGCGACAGCGCATGGCTACACCTTC. Protein product: CAISDATAHGYTF.

The chain combines TRBV7-9 with TRBJ2-3; 7 positions agree with TRBD2. Germline V lookup: CDR1 SEHNR, CDR2 FQNEAQ (reference sequence). This CDR3 has 17 residues. V lost 5 bases, J lost 0 bases, and 11 bases stayed unmatched. DNA of the CDR3: TGTGCCAGCAGCCCCCATAAGGTGCGGGAGAGCACAGATACGCAGTATTTT. It is translated as CASSPHKVRESTDTQYF. The whole variable domain, filled in from reference TRBV7-9 and TRBJ2-3, reads DTGVSQNPRHKITKRGQNVTFRCDPISEHNRLYWYRQTLGQGPEFLTYFQNEAQLEKSRLLSDRFSAERPKGSFSTLEIQRTEQGDSAMYLCASSPHKVRESTDTQYFGPGTRLTVL.